The clone carrying this T cell receptor (beta chain) came up many times. Its target is unknown. The record originates from a study of human T cells and chemical hapten exposure. Points from the study as a whole: The number of TCRs above 1 in 1000 frequency did not change after DPC sensitization.

Sample time point: patch test 2, 6 weeks after DPC sensitization. Documented treatment: therapeutic diphenylcyclopropenone sensitization with weekly scalp DPC. CDR1 is LGHNA and CDR2 is YNFKEQ in the germline V gene. Trimming cost V 0 bases and J 6 bases, with 8 bases left between them. The CDR3 length is 13 residues. TCRdb ran MiXCR on the RACE reads and lists one entry per CDR3 protein. Seen here are about 96,000 distinct CDR3 sequences, 7.5% to 10% observed once, and the top ten hold 2% to 2.5%. The source of this sequence is a middle-aged woman with alopecia areata. Some clones in this sample may be carry-over from other donors' samples. V and J are TRBV4-2 and TRBJ1-1, with no clear D. Sequencing was performed on whole blood, taken in connection with sensitization to the hapten diphenylcyclopropenone (DPC). DNA of the CDR3: TGTGCCAGCAGCCAAGATAACAAAGCTGAAGCTTTCTTT. Translation: CASSQDNKAEAFF.